Shown below are 21 T cell receptor beta chains from a single sample sequenced in a study of T cells in Graves' hyperthyroidism and ophthalmopathy (dated by TCRdb to between 2017 and 2020). The receptor library was made with multiplex PCR. Sequencing took place on an Illumina HiSeq 2000. Amplification of TCR beta CDR3 regions was carried out from RNA transcripts. The TCR CDR3 was subjected to a first round of RT-PCR using the HTBI primer set and the Qiagen OneStep RT-PCR kit. Clones were called with MiXCR by TCRdb after fastp trimmed the public reads at Q25, and only in-frame beta chains were retained. CDR3 protein duplicates are merged, each entry listing the most common genes and DNA. For this sample there are 380,000 or so distinct CDR3 sequences; approximately 13% appear just once. The ten largest clones take up about 20% of the sample. The sample consisted of blood. All receptors derive from a man aged 30 to 39 with Graves' hyperthyroidism that later progressed to Graves' ophthalmopathy.

This clonotype was counted ten times or more. V gene TRBV2 combines with J gene TRBJ2-3, with TRBD2 identical over 8 bases. The CDR3 length is 15 residues. CDR1 SNHLY and CDR2 FYNNEI come from the germline V gene. V lost 4 bases and J lost 2; bases outside the gene matches: 5. CDR3 in DNA: TGTGCCAGCAGTGGGTCGGGGGGGAACACAGATACGCAGTATTTT. Its protein product is CASSGSGGNTDTQYF.

This clonotype has a count of ten or more. The chain employs TRBV6-1 and TRBJ1-1; a possible D gene is TRBD1 (6 bases). Trimming took off 3 bases at V and 1 base at J, with 12 bases between the two ends. Germline V gene sequence: CDR1 MNHNS, CDR2 SASEGT. This CDR3 region has 15 residues. The CDR3 DNA is TGTGCCAGCAGTGACCTCTTGGACAGGAACACTGAAGCTTTCTTT. Residues: CASSDLLDRNTEAFF.

A few counts support this clonotype. The chain couples TRBV18 to TRBJ1-2; D may be TRBD1 (6 bases). With 0 bases removed from V and 8 bases from J, the gap between germline ends came to 13 bases. Germline V gives CDR1 KGHSH, CDR2 LQKENI. This CDR3 has 14 amino acids. The CDR3 reads CASSPPNRVEGYTF. In DNA, the CDR3 is TGTGCCAGCTCACCACCGAACAGGGTAGAAGGCTACACCTTC. The whole variable domain, remainder taken from reference TRBV18 and TRBJ1-2, is NAGVMQNPRHLVRRRGQEARLRCSPMKGHSHVYWYRQLPEEGLKFMVYLQKENIIDESGMPKERFSAEFPKEGPSILRIQQVVRGDSAAYFCASSPPNRVEGYTFGSGTRLTVV.

This clonotype was found many times. J is TRBJ2-1 and V is TRBV7-9; TRBD2 matches 11 bases. This CDR3 has 16 residues. J was trimmed by 9 bases and V by 4 bases; bases with no gene match: 11. Per germline, CDR1 SEHNR and CDR2 FQNEAQ (reference sequence). DNA of the CDR3: TGTGCCAGCAGCTCGTTTAGCGGGGGGGCTACAATTGAGCAGTTCTTC. As protein: CASSSFSGGATIEQFF.

In its sample, this clonotype was seen a few times. This is likely a read error, given that the CDR3 carries no conserved phenylalanine or tryptophan at its end. This chain connects TRBV5-1 to TRBJ1-1, with TRBD1 as a possible D gene (5 bases). The CDR3 loop spans 17 amino acids. Germline CDR1 is SGHRS and CDR2 is YFSETQ. V lost 1 base and J lost 0, with 16 bases in between. The CDR3 is CASSLTGPGDMNTEAFS. Written as DNA, the CDR3 is TGCGCCAGCAGCTTGACAGGCCCGGGGGATATGAACACTGAAGCTTTCTCT.

This sequence joins TRBV20-1 and TRBJ2-5; 10 bases map to TRBD2. The CDR3 totals 15 residues. Trimming took 1 base from V and 1 from J; bases not matched to a gene: 3. Germline V gene lookup returns CDR1 DFQATT and CDR2 SNEGSKA (reference sequence). CDR3: CSARASGGLQETQYF. CDR3 sequence (DNA): TGCAGTGCTAGAGCTAGCGGGGGCCTCCAAGAGACCCAGTACTTC.

The chain uses TRBV29-1 and TRBJ2-5; 7 bases are shared with TRBD1. Germline V gene sequence: CDR1 SQVTM, CDR2 ANQGSEA. The CDR3 spans 13 residues. Losses at the gene ends were 6 bases for V and 5 bases for J; bases not matched to a gene: 9. CDR3 DNA sequence: TGCAGCGTCCCCACAGGGGCAGGGGAGACCCAGTACTTC. Translation: CSVPTGAGETQYF.

There are many counts of this clonotype. The chain links TRBV30 to TRBJ2-7, with D perhaps matching TRBD1 or TRBD2 (5 bases each). The CDR3 spans 11 residues. The V end was cut by 8 bases, the J end by 3 bases, with 11 bases between. CDR1 GTSNPN and CDR2 SVGIG come from the germline V gene (reference sequence). The CDR3 sequence: CAVGTVYEQYF. CDR3 coding DNA: TGTGCCGTTGGGACGGTCTACGAGCAGTACTTC.

This clonotype has at least ten counts. The V call is TRBV10-3, the J call TRBJ1-2; TRBD1 might be the D (6 bases). The CDR3 runs 14 residues. Germline CDR1 ENHRY, CDR2 SYGVKD. Trimming cost V 6 bases and J 4 bases, with 15 bases left between them. DNA of the CDR3: TGTGCCATCAGCCTCAAACAGGGTGGCTATGGCTACACCTTC. It translates to CAISLKQGGYGYTF.

This sequence joins TRBV5-1 and TRBJ2-7; D not certain. Per the germline V gene, CDR1 is SGHRS and CDR2 is YFSETQ. The ends were cut back, 1 base at V and 4 bases at J, with 9 bases in the middle. This CDR3 region has 13 residues. CDR3 amino acids: CASSLSQTYEQYF. The DNA of the CDR3 is TGCGCCAGCAGCTTGAGCCAGACATACGAGCAGTACTTC.

A remark on this clonotype: A read error may explain this, as a much larger clone is one base away. The missing conserved phenylalanine or tryptophan at the end of this CDR3 makes a read error likely. The rearrangement uses TRBV2 and TRBJ1-1; D uncertain. V lost 6 bases to trimming and J lost 7 bases, with 9 bases between them. The CDR3 is 11 residues long. Germline CDR1 reads SNHLY; CDR2 reads FYNNEI. CDR3 nucleotide sequence: TGTGCCAGCAGCCAAATGGATGAAGCTTTCTCT. Translating it yields CASSQMDEAFS.

This clonotype showed up just a few times. CDR3 bases: TGCAGTGCTAGAGTCGGAGGGGGCGTCTCCTATAATTCACCCCTCCACTTT. Translation: CSARVGGGVSYNSPLHF. V is TRBV20-1 and J is TRBJ1-6, with 7 bases lining up with TRBD1. Germline V gene lookup returns CDR1 DFQATT and CDR2 SNEGSKA (reference sequence). The CDR3 covers 17 residues. V lost 1 base to trimming and J lost 0 bases; unmatched junction nucleotides: 6.

Many counts were recorded for this clonotype. The chain carries TRBV6-1 and TRBJ1-5; perhaps TRBD1 as D (6 bases). The V end was cut by 6 bases, the J end by 0 bases, with 12 bases between. The CDR3 is made up of 15 amino acids. The germline gives CDR1 MNHNS, CDR2 SASEGT. The CDR3 DNA reads TGTGCCAGCAGGCCCACCAGGGGTAGCAATCAGCCCCAGCATTTT. This sequence encodes CASRPTRGSNQPQHF.

In its sample, this clonotype was seen many times. J is TRBJ2-3 and V is TRBV6-1, with D unclear. From germline, CDR1 is MNHNS and CDR2 SASEGT. V shed 2 bases and J shed 9 bases, with 9 bases lying between them. The CDR3 spans 12 residues. CDR3 sequence: CASSEQVGTQYF. CDR3 coding DNA: TGTGCCAGCAGTGAACAGGTGGGGACGCAGTATTTT.

This clonotype was observed many times. The V gene is TRBV5-1, the J gene TRBJ1-2; TRBD1 matches at 7 bases. Germline V gene lookup returns CDR1 SGHRS and CDR2 YFSETQ. Trimming took 1 base from V and 4 from J; bases not matched to a gene: 16. The CDR3 spans 18 residues. The CDR3 is CASSLRGRGRDYGYGYTF. The CDR3 region has the DNA TGCGCCAGCAGCTTGAGGGGAAGGGGGCGCGACTACGGCTATGGCTACACCTTC.

This clonotype came up a few times. The rearrangement uses TRBV20-1 and TRBJ1-4; D is undetermined. The CDR3 consists of 15 residues. Looked up from germline, CDR1 is DFQATT and CDR2 is SNEGSKA (reference sequence). Deletions cut 0 bases from V and 4 bases from J, with 12 bases between. The chain's CDR3 is CSARDVRGVNEKLFF. CDR3 sequence (DNA): TGCAGTGCTAGAGATGTCCGAGGCGTTAATGAAAAACTGTTTTTT.

In this sample, this clonotype turned up many times. V is TRBV6-1 and J is TRBJ1-5; maybe TRBD1 (5 bases). The CDR3 extends over 15 amino acids. Per the germline V gene, CDR1 is MNHNS and CDR2 is SASEGT. V was shortened by 8 bases and J by 7 bases, with 21 bases between the two germline ends. This CDR3 is CASEDQDMGVQPQHF. The CDR3 DNA is TGTGCCAGCGAGGATCAGGACATGGGTGTCCAGCCCCAGCATTTT.

The rearrangement links TRBV7-3 to TRBJ2-3, with D perhaps TRBD1 (5 bases). Germline values: CDR1 SGHTA, CDR2 FQGTGA. The CDR3 totals 14 residues. Trimming shortened V by 4 bases and J by 4 bases, and 12 bases separated the two germline ends. DNA of the CDR3: TGTGCCAGCAGCTCAGGCAGGGTGGCAGATACGCAGTATTTT. Translating it yields CASSSGRVADTQYF.

The chain recombines TRBV6-4 with TRBJ1-6, with D possibly TRBD1 on 5 matching bases. V dropped 8 bases and J dropped 7 bases, with 18 bases sitting between them. The length of the CDR3 is 15 residues. Germline V CDR1 and CDR2: MRHNA, SNTAGT. CDR3 coding DNA: TGTGCCAGCCGACGACAAGGGGAGATCAATTCACCCCTCCACTTT. Protein product: CASRRQGEINSPLHF.

Many counts were recorded for this clonotype. The chain links TRBV28 to TRBJ2-7; 7 bases match TRBD2. Germline V gene data show CDR1 as MDHEN and CDR2 as SYDVKM. The CDR3 is made up of 15 amino acids. V lost 2 bases to trimming and J lost 2 bases; unmatched junction nucleotides: 6. CDR3 region: CASSLAGTNAYEQYF. CDR3 DNA: TGTGCCAGCAGTTTAGCCGGGACTAACGCCTACGAGCAGTACTTC. Using reference TRBV28 and TRBJ2-7 for the parts outside the CDR3, the full variable domain is DVKVTQSSRYLVKRTGEKVFLECVQDMDHENMFWYRQDPGLGLRLIYFSYDVKMKEKGDIPEGYSVSREKKERFSLILESASTNQTSMYLCASSLAGTNAYEQYFGPGTRLTVT.

V is TRBV11-3 and J is TRBJ2-1, with TRBD2 as a possible D gene (5 bases). CDR3 size: 11 residues. V was clipped by 8 bases and J by 4 bases, with 6 bases between them. Looked up from germline, CDR1 is SGHNT and CDR2 is YENEEA. CDR3 sequence (DNA): TGTGCCAGCGGCGGGTACAATGAGCAGTTCTTC. It encodes CASGGYNEQFF.